The 17 T cell receptor beta chains presented below share a single source sample, sequenced in a study of cytomegalovirus exposure and HLA in healthy donors (TCRdb year 2017). Library preparation employed the immunoSEQ multiplex PCR assay. For the multiplex PCR, a mixture combining 60 forward primers for TCR Vbeta segments and 13 reverse primers for TCR Jbeta segments was used. This immuneACCESS table, as held by TCRdb, lists in-frame sequences with V and J called but not all clones. Of the missing ones, under half trace to an unresolved V gene in checked studies; the others have no known cause. This sample holds fewer than 150,000 clones; 80% were observed only once. The ten biggest clones cover about 10% of the sample. Sequences were obtained from PBMCs. These receptors all come from a female donor in good health and CMV-seropositive.

The gene calls are TRBV25-1 and TRBJ2-3; possible D gene TRBD2, 6 bases. There are 14 residues in the CDR3. The V end lost 3 bases, the J end lost 3 bases, and 10 bases lay between the germline ends. Germline V gene lookup returns CDR1 MGHDK and CDR2 SYGVNS. The CDR3 loop reads CASSDPGGTDTQYF. Here the CDR3 DNA reads TGTGCCAGCAGTGACCCAGGAGGGACAGATACGCAGTATTTT.

The V call is TRBV18, the J call TRBJ1-5; D might be TRBD1 (6 bases). This CDR3 spans 14 amino acids. Trimming left V 6 bases short and J 6 bases short, with 15 bases between. Germline CDR1 and CDR2: KGHSH and LQKENI. The CDR3 sequence: CASSADRWGQPQHF. For the CDR3, the DNA is TGTGCCAGCTCCGCTGACAGGTGGGGTCAGCCCCAGCATTTT.

The chain recombines TRBV6-1 with TRBJ2-7; D is perhaps TRBD1 (5 bases). Germline assignment: CDR1 MNHNS and CDR2 SASEGT. The V and J ends lost 8 bases and 4 bases respectively, with 15 bases between them. The CDR3 consists of 13 residues. The CDR3 DNA reads as TGTGCCAGCGACAGTACCTCCATGTACGAGCAGTACTTC. This codes for CASDSTSMYEQYF.

This clone was seen a few times. The chain combines TRBV2 with TRBJ1-3; D is undetermined. Trimming removed 6 bases from V and 7 bases from J, with 13 bases in between. The CDR3 has 13 amino acids. The germline V gene has CDR1 SNHLY and CDR2 FYNNEI. The CDR3 loop is CASRTLRSNTIYF. Here the CDR3 DNA reads TGTGCCAGCAGGACACTCCGGTCGAACACCATATATTTT.

This clone was seen more than once but under ten times. Germline and junction disagree at one end, which may indicate a read error. The chain joins TRBV18 to TRBJ2-2; no reliable D call. The CDR3 contains 12 residues. Germline V gives CDR1 KGHSH, CDR2 LQKENI. CDR3 protein: CASSPNSGELFF. The CDR3 DNA reads as TGTGCCAGCTCACCGAACTCCGGGGAGCTGTTTTTT. The full variable domain, completed using reference TRBV18 and TRBJ2-2, is NAGVMQNPRHLVRRRGQEARLRCSPMKGHSHVYWYRQLPEEGLKFMVYLQKENIIDESGMPKERFSAEFPKEGPSILRIQQVVRGDSAAYFCASSPNSGELFFGEGSRLTVL.

This chain uses TRBV7-8 with TRBJ1-4, with 9 bases identical to TRBD1. Germline V gives CDR1 SGHVS, CDR2 FQNEAQ. The CDR3 covers 16 residues. V was pared by 2 bases and J by 5 bases, with 6 bases of the junction left unmatched. CDR3 nucleotide sequence: TGTGCCAGCAGCTTATACGGGACAGGGCCGAATGAAAAACTGTTTTTT. Protein sequence: CASSLYGTGPNEKLFF.

Comment on this clone: A junction end diverges from the germline sequence, so it may reflect a read error. The CDR3 bases are TGTGCCAGCAGTTACTTAACAGGGGAAGCCTACAAGCAGTACTTC. Translation gives CASSYLTGEAYKQYF. This sequence joins TRBV6-6 and TRBJ2-7, with 7 bases identical to TRBD1. The V gene's germline CDR1 is MNHNY and CDR2 SVGAGI (reference sequence). The CDR3 totals 15 residues.

The chain links TRBV4-1 to TRBJ2-7; D call uncertain. The CDR3 has 12 residues. The germline V gene has CDR1 MGHRA and CDR2 YSYEKL. Trimming pared 0 bases from V and 4 bases from J, leaving 4 bases between. The CDR3 coding sequence is TGCGCCAGCAGCCAAGACGGGTACGAGCAGTACTTC. Encoded protein: CASSQDGYEQYF.

This clone appeared once. The chain has TRBV19 and TRBJ2-6; 9 bases map to TRBD1. V lost 5 bases to trimming and J lost 4 bases; unmatched junction nucleotides: 9. CDR1 and CDR2 from the germline V gene are LNHDA and SQIVND (reference sequence). The CDR3 extends over 17 amino acids. The CDR3 loop is CASSPRDRAPGANVLTF. CDR3 in DNA: TGTGCCAGTAGTCCCCGGGACAGGGCGCCAGGGGCCAACGTCCTGACTTTC. Looking up the rest from reference TRBV19 and TRBJ2-6 gives the full variable domain: DGGITQSPKYLFRKEGQNVTLSCEQNLNHDAMYWYRQDPGQGLRLIYYSQIVNDFQKGDIAEGYSVSREKKESFPLTVTSAQKNPTAFYLCASSPRDRAPGANVLTFGAGSRLTVL.

CDR3 bases: TGTGCCAGCAGTGAATCGGACAGGGGAGAAGGCTACACCTTC. It yields the protein CASSESDRGEGYTF. The genes are TRBV25-1 and TRBJ1-2, with 9 bases lining up with TRBD1. The CDR3 loop spans 14 amino acids. Germline loops: CDR1 MGHDK, CDR2 SYGVNS. V lost 1 base to trimming and J lost 8 bases; unmatched junction nucleotides: 5.

This chain uses TRBV12-1 with TRBJ1-5; no DNA check was done on the table's D call, TRBD1. TRBV12-1 is flagged as a pseudogene. The CDR3 loop spans 16 amino acids. The CDR3 loop is CASSFDTEYSNQPQHF. The CDR3 bases are TGTGCCAGCAGCTTTGATACAGAGTATAGCAATCAGCCCCAGCATTTT.

The V call is TRBV7-9, the J call TRBJ2-7, with D tentatively TRBD2 (5 bases). Germline values: CDR1 SEHNR, CDR2 FQNEAQ (reference sequence). Deletions cut 5 bases from V and 2 bases from J, with 19 bases between. The CDR3 has 16 residues. Here the CDR3 reads CASSDSVGRRPYEQYF. CDR3 DNA sequence: TGTGCCAGCAGCGATAGCGTTGGACGGCGCCCCTACGAGCAGTACTTC.

The rearrangement links TRBV30 to TRBJ1-6; TRBD1 matches 8 bases. After removal of 1 base from V and 7 bases from J, the junction contained 9 bases not matched to a gene. CDR1 is GTSNPN and CDR2 is SVGIG in the germline V gene (reference sequence). CDR3 length: 16 amino acids. CDR3 loop: CAWSARVGTGNSPLHF. The CDR3 bases are TGTGCCTGGAGTGCAAGGGTCGGGACAGGAAATTCACCCCTCCACTTT.

The rearrangement links TRBV28 to TRBJ2-7, with D maybe TRBD1 (6 bases). The CDR3 extends over 13 amino acids. Looked up from germline, CDR1 is MDHEN and CDR2 is SYDVKM. The V end lost 6 bases, the J end lost 6 bases, and 15 bases lay between the germline ends. The CDR3 DNA reads TGTGCCAGCAGGGAACAGGGAAGCGGCGAGCAGTACTTC. Translating gives CASREQGSGEQYF.

This sequence joins TRBV9 and TRBJ1-1; D gene uncertain. The CDR3 is made up of 13 amino acids. V lost 0 bases and J lost 3, with 6 bases in between. Germline assignment: CDR1 SGDLS and CDR2 YYNGEE. The CDR3 here is CASSVVRDTEAFF. The CDR3 DNA reads TGTGCCAGCAGCGTAGTGCGGGACACTGAAGCTTTCTTT.

The chain is built from TRBV6-5 and TRBJ1-6, with a possible D match to TRBD1 (6 bases). CDR3 length equals 14 residues. The germline CDR1 and CDR2 sequences are MNHEY and SVGAGI. The ends were cut back, 0 bases at V and 11 bases at J, with 11 bases in the middle. CDR3: CASSYSAWGPPLHF. In DNA form, the CDR3 reads TGTGCCAGCAGTTACTCAGCTTGGGGGCCACCCCTCCACTTT.

The chain recombines TRBV7-6 with TRBJ2-2; TRBD1 is a possible D gene (5 bases). Germline assignment: CDR1 SGHVS and CDR2 FNYEAQ. Trimming removed 0 bases at V and 1 base at J, with 6 bases between. This CDR3 spans 15 amino acids. The CDR3 region is CASSLAGQNTGELFF. In nucleotides, the CDR3 is TGTGCCAGCAGCTTAGCCGGACAGAACACCGGGGAGCTGTTTTTT. The full variable domain, with the rest looked up from reference TRBV7-6 and TRBJ2-2, is GAGVSQSPRYKVTKRGQDVALRCDPISGHVSLYWYRQALGQGPEFLTYFNYEAQQDKSGLPNDRFSAERPEGSISTLTIQRTEQRDSAMYRCASSLAGQNTGELFFGEGSRLTVL.